These T cell receptor beta chains were read from a single sample in a study of T cell repertoires and leukemia-associated antigens. Antigens of these TCRs are unknown. TCRdb itself ran the 5' RACE reads through MiXCR, one entry per CDR3 protein. The sample consists of about 11,000 distinct CDR3 sequences, under 55% of them appearing once. Sequencing input: CD3+ T cells sorted from blood and cultured. These receptors all stem from a female donor in good health. The CDR3 runs from the conserved cysteine through the conserved F or W. A D gene is named only where the DNA matches it firmly. The listing skips clone size in some rows; elsewhere it reads once, few, many or a size class.

d_gene | j_gene | v_gene | abundance | CDR3aa | CDR3nt
NA | TRBJ2-7 | TRBV29-1 | medium-sized | CSVLGDEGSYEQYF | TGCAGCGTACTAGGGGACGAGGGATCCTACGAGCAGTACTTC
NA | TRBJ1-2 | TRBV7-6 | many | CASSISGIYGYTF | TGTGCCAGCAGCATTTCCGGAATCTATGGCTACACCTTC
NA | TRBJ2-7 | TRBV20-1 | NA | CSATGLRDSQGEQYF | TGCAGTGCGACAGGGTTACGGGACTCGCAGGGCGAGCAGTACTTC
TRBD2 | TRBJ2-2 | TRBV5-6 | many | CASSLGLAGDLNTGELFF | TGTGCCAGCAGCTTGGGACTAGCGGGAGATCTCAACACCGGGGAGCTGTTTTTT
NA | TRBJ1-1 | TRBV23-1 | many | CASSHPHGDGKTEAFF | TGCGCCAGCAGTCACCCACACGGTGACGGCAAAACTGAAGCTTTCTTT
NA | TRBJ1-1 | TRBV7-8 | medium-sized | CASSFRFNTEAFF | TGTGCCAGCAGCTTCAGGTTTAACACTGAAGCTTTCTTT
TRBD2 | TRBJ2-5 | TRBV12-3/TRBV12-4 | NA | CASSLTSGREETQYF | TGTGCCAGCAGTTTGACTAGCGGGAGGGAGGAGACCCAGTACTTC
TRBD1 | TRBJ1-2 | TRBV29-1 | NA | CSGLTGGAEGYTF | TGCAGCGGCCTGACAGGGGGCGCGGAAGGCTACACCTTC
NA | TRBJ2-3 | TRBV20-1 | many | CSASTPSTDTQYF | TGCAGTGCTAGCACTCCTAGCACAGATACGCAGTATTTT
TRBD2 | TRBJ2-7 | TRBV5-1 | few | CASSLAGGEYEQYF | TGCGCCAGCAGCTTGGCGGGGGGTGAATACGAGCAGTACTTC
NA | TRBJ2-3 | TRBV6-5 | NA | CACKPGHSTDTQYF | TGTGCCTGCAAGCCGGGGCACTCCACAGATACGCAGTATTTT
NA | TRBJ1-3 | TRBV7-9 | NA | CASSQYRDGGNTIYF | TGTGCCAGCAGCCAATACCGGGACGGAGGAAACACCATATATTTT
TRBD1 | TRBJ2-1 | TRBV5-1 | NA | CASSPTGDRGHLDEQFF | TGCGCCAGCAGCCCCACTGGGGACAGGGGGCACCTTGATGAGCAGTTCTTC
NA | TRBJ1-6 | TRBV9 | medium-sized | CASSGSNSPLHF | TGTGCCAGCAGCGGCTCCAATTCACCCCTCCACTTT
NA | TRBJ2-5 | TRBV5-1 | few | CASSLAEGTVGETQYF | TGTGCCAGCAGCTTGGCCGAAGGGACCGTCGGAGAGACCCAGTACTTC
NA | TRBJ2-1 | TRBV24-1 | once | CATSEMGLDSYNEQFF | TGTGCCACCAGTGAGATGGGACTGGACTCCTACAATGAGCAGTTCTTC
TRBD1 | TRBJ1-2 | TRBV28 | many | CASEGKGAHYGYTF | TGTGCCAGCGAAGGGAAGGGGGCTCACTATGGCTACACCTTC
NA | TRBJ2-2 | TRBV6-1 | few | CASSDAVDGWSGEPFF | TGTGCCAGCAGTGATGCAGTGGACGGTTGGTCCGGGGAGCCGTTTTTT
NA | TRBJ2-1 | TRBV27 | NA | CACSSGPYNEQFF | TGTGCCTGCAGTTCCGGACCTTACAATGAGCAGTTCTTC
NA | TRBJ1-1 | TRBV3-1 | few | CASSQSGFQETQYFGPGTEAFF | NA
NA | TRBJ2-1 | TRBV12-3/TRBV12-4 | medium-sized | CASSIQSSYNEQFF | TGTGCCAGCAGCATACAGAGCTCCTACAATGAGCAGTTCTTC
TRBD2 | TRBJ2-7 | TRBV20-1 | NA | CSATRLAGALGEQYF | TGCAGTGCTACCAGACTAGCGGGAGCCCTCGGGGAGCAGTACTTC
NA | TRBJ1-1 | TRBV11-3 | many | CASSPRWQGWTEAFF | TGTGCCAGCAGCCCAAGGTGGCAGGGATGGACTGAAGCTTTCTTT
NA | TRBJ1-3 | TRBV10-2 | NA | CASSGKRGTYSSGNTIYF | TGCGCCAGCAGTGGGAAACGGGGGACCTACTCCTCCGGAAACACCATATATTTT
NA | TRBJ2-7 | TRBV20-1 | few | CSAREAYEQYF | TGCAGTGCTAGAGAAGCCTACGAGCAGTACTTC
TRBD1 | TRBJ2-1 | TRBV20-1 | NA | CSARKTGSDVEGQFF | TGCAGTGCTAGAAAGACAGGGAGTGATGTAGAGGGGCAGTTCTTC
TRBD1 | TRBJ1-5 | TRBV4-1 | NA | CASSQTTGGSTHSNQPQHF | TGCGCCAGCAGTCAGACAACAGGGGGCTCGACACATAGCAATCAGCCCCAGCATTTT
NA | TRBJ2-3 | TRBV7-2 | medium-sized | CASSLLGTVQDTQYF | TGTGCCAGCAGCTTGTTAGGGACTGTGCAAGATACGCAGTATTTT
NA | TRBJ2-5 | TRBV28 | NA | CASSSFVRETQYF | TGTGCCAGCAGTTCGTTTGTTAGAGAGACCCAGTACTTC
NA | TRBJ1-1 | TRBV7-9 | NA | CASSLGGQNTEAFF | TGTGCCAGCAGCTTAGGGGGCCAAAACACTGAAGCTTTCTTT
NA | TRBJ2-1 | TRBV7-6 | many | CASSLAGVANEQFF | TGTGCCAGCAGCTTAGCGGGAGTCGCCAATGAGCAGTTCTTC
NA | TRBJ2-7 | TRBV20-1 | few | CSARGPFSLGYEQYF | TGCAGTGCTAGAGGTCCTTTTAGTTTGGGGTACGAGCAGTACTTC
TRBD2 | TRBJ2-1 | TRBV7-8 | medium-sized | CASSSLAGHNEQFF | TGTGCCAGCAGTTCACTAGCGGGACACAATGAGCAGTTCTTC
NA | TRBJ2-1 | TRBV21-1 | NA | CASIREVEQFF | TGTGCCAGCATCAGGGAAGTGGAGCAGTTCTTC
NA | TRBJ2-7 | TRBV11-2 | NA | CASSLDGYNYEQYF | TGTGCCAGCAGCTTAGATGGCTATAACTACGAGCAGTACTTC
NA | TRBJ2-2 | TRBV4-3 | few | CASSQNGATGELFF | TGCGCCAGCAGCCAAAACGGTGCTACCGGGGAGCTGTTTTTT